What follows describes a single T cell receptor (beta chain). This CDR3 has 14 amino acids. The V end lost 4 bases, the J end lost 1 base, and 10 bases lay between the germline ends. CDR1 and CDR2 from the germline V gene are SGHRS and YFSETQ. This entry belongs to a study of blood T cell repertoires in COVID-19. Only in-frame clones appear in the TCRdb table, and some are missing; sequencing was by immunoSEQ multiplex PCR. The table shows about 300,000 clones, with 85% to 90% occurring only once. Sequencing used PBMCs or T cells enriched from blood (not recorded which). The sequence came from a woman younger than 35 who had recovered from COVID-19. This chain links TRBV5-1 with TRBJ2-3; D may be TRBD1 (6 bases). CDR3: CASSIQGRTDTQYF. The DNA for the CDR3 is TGCGCCAGCAGCATCCAGGGGCGCACAGATACGCAGTATTTT. The variable domain in full, completed from reference TRBV5-1 and TRBJ2-3, reads KAGVTQTPRYLIKTRGQQVTLSCSPISGHRSVSWYQQTPGQGLQFLFEYFSETQRNKGNFPGRFSGRQFSNSRSEMNVSTLELGDSALYLCASSIQGRTDTQYFGPGTRLTVL.